This T cell receptor beta chain was sequenced in a study of siplizumab effects on memory and regulatory T cells. The assay was immunoSEQ multiplex PCR, and TCRdb's table has in-frame clones only and misses some. This repertoire shows roughly 50,000 clones, roughly 97% found once; its top ten account for roughly 0.6%. This CDR3 is built from 15 residues. Per germline, CDR1 SGHRS and CDR2 YFSETQ. Trimming removed 0 bases from V and 4 bases from J; junction bases left unmatched: 3. Of note for this clone: What it recognizes is unknown.

Among a few donor pairs, the unstimulated naive, memory, effector memory and TEMRA subsets underwent sequencing. Study-level findings and limits: Apparently key alloresponse contributors, naive T cells also seemed more diverse than memory cells. No assignable naive or memory phenotype existed for roughly 80-97% of proliferating CD4+ or CD8+ clones. Memory cells that were CD4+ and unstimulated gave rise to alloreactive sequences, which siplizumab significantly reduced.

The clonotype was recovered from a human donor in good health. Specimen: naive CD4+ T cells sorted from blood. The rearrangement links TRBV5-1 to TRBJ2-5; 10 nucleotides line up with TRBD2. The CDR3, as DNA: TGCGCCAGCAGCTTGGCAGCGGGAGGGGGAGAGACCCAGTACTTC. Protein: CASSLAAGGGETQYF.